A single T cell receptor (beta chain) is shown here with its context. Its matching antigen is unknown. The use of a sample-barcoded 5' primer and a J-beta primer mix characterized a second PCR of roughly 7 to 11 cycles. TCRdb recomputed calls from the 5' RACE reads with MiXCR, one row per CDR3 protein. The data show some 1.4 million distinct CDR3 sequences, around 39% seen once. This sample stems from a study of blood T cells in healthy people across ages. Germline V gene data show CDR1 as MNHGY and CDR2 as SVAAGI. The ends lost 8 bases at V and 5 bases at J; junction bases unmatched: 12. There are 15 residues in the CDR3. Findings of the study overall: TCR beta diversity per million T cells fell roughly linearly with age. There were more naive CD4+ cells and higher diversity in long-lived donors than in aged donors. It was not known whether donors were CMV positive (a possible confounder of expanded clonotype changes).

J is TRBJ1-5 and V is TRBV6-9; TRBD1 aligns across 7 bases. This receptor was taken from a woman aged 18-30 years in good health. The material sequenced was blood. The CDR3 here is CASSLCGGGDQPQHF. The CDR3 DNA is TGTGCCAGCTCCCTCTGCGGAGGGGGCGATCAGCCCCAGCATTTT.